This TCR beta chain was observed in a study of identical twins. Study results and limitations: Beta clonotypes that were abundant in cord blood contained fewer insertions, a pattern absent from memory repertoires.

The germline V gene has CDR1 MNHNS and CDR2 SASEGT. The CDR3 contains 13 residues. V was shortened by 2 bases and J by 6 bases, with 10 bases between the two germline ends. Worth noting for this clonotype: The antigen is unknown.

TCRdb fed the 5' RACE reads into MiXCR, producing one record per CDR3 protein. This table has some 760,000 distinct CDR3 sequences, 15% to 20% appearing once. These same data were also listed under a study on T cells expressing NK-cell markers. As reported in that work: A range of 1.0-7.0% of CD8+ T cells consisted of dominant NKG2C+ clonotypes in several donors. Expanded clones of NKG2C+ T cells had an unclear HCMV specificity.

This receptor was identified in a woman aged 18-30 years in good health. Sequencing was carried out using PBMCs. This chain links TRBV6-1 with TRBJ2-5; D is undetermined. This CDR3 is CASSENVGQTQYF. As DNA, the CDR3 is TGTGCCAGCAGTGAAAACGTTGGTCAGACCCAGTACTTC.